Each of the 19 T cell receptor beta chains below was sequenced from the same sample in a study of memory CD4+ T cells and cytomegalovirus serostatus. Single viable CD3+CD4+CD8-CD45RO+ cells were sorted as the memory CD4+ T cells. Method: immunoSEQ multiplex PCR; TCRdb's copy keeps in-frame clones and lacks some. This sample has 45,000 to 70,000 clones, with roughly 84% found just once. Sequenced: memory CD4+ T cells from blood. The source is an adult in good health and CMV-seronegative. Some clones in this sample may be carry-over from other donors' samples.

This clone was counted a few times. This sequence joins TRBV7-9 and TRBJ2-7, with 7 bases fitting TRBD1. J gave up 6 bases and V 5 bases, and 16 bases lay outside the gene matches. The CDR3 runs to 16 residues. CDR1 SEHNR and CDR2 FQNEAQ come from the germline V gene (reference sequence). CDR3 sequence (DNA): TGTGCCAGCAGCGTTAACCCCCGGGACAGATTAGCCGAGCAGTACTTC. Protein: CASSVNPRDRLAEQYF.

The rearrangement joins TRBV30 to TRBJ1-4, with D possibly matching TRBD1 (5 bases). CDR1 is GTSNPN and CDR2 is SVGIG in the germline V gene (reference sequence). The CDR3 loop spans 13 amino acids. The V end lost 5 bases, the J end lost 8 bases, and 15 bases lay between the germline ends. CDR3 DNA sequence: TGTGCCTGGGGGGGACGGCCGAGAGAAAAACTGTTTTTT. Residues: CAWGGRPREKLFF.

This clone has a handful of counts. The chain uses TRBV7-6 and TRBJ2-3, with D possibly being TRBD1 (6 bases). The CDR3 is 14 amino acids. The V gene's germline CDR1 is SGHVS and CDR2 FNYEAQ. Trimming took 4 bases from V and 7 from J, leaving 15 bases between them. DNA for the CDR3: TGTGCCAGCAGCTCCACATACAGGGAAAATACGCAGTATTTT. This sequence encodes CASSSTYRENTQYF.

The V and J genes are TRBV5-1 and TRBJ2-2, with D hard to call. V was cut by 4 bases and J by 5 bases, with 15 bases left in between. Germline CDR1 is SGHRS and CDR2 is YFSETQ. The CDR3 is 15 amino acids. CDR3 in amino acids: CASSHDPSTTGELFF. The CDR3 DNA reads TGCGCCAGCAGCCACGACCCTTCTACGACCGGGGAGCTGTTTTTT.

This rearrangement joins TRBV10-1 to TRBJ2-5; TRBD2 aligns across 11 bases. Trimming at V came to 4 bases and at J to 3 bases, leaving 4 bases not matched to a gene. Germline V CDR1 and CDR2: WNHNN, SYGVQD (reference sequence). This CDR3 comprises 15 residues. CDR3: CASSGLAGTEETQYF. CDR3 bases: TGCGCCAGCAGTGGACTAGCGGGAACGGAAGAGACCCAGTACTTC.

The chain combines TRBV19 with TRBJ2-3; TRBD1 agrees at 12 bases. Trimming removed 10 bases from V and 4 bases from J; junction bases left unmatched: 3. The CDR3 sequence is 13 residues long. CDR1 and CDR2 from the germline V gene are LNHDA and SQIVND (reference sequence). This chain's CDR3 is CATGTGGADTQYF. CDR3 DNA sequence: TGTGCCACCGGGACAGGGGGCGCAGATACGCAGTATTTT.

CDR3: CASRGQGGYGYTF. The CDR3 nucleotides are TGTGCCAGCAGAGGACAGGGTGGCTATGGCTACACCTTC. The V gene is TRBV19, the J gene TRBJ1-2, with 8 nucleotides matching TRBD1. The CDR3 loop spans 13 amino acids. After removal of 9 bases from V and 4 bases from J, the junction contained 7 bases not matched to a gene. Germline CDR1 LNHDA, CDR2 SQIVND (reference sequence).

The CDR3 nucleotides read TGTGCCAGCAGTGAAAGCGGGGGTCCTTCGAGGGAGCAGTTCTTC. Its protein product is CASSESGGPSREQFF. J is TRBJ2-1 and V is TRBV2, with TRBD2 matching over 8 bases. The germline V gene encodes CDR1 SNHLY and CDR2 FYNNEI. This CDR3 region has 15 residues. V trimming: 2 bases; J trimming: 10 bases; junction bases outside the gene matches: 10.

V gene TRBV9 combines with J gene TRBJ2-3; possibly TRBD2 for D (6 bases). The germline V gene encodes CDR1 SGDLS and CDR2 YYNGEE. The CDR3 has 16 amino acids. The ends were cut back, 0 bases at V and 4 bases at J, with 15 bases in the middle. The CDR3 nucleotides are TGTGCCAGCAGCGTAGGTGGCGGGATGAGGGCAGATACGCAGTATTTT. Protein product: CASSVGGGMRADTQYF.

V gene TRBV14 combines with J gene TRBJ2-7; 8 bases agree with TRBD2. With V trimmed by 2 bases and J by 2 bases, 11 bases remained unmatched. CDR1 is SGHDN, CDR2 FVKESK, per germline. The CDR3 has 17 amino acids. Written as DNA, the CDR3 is TGTGCCAGCAGCCAAAGGACTAGCTCGGATTATCCCTACGAGCAGTACTTC. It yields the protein CASSQRTSSDYPYEQYF.

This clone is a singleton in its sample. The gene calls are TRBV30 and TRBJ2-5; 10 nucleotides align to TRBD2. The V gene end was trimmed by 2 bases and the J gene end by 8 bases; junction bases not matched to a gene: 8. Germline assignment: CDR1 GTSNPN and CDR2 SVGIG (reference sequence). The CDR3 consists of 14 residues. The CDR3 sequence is CAWSRSGRAGTQYF. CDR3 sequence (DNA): TGTGCCTGGAGTAGGAGCGGGAGGGCAGGAACCCAGTACTTC. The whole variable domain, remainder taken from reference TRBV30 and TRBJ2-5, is SQTIHQWPATLVQPVGSPLSLECTVEGTSNPNLYWYRQAAGRGLQLLFYSVGIGQISSEVPQNLSASRPQDRQFILSSKKLLLSDSGFYLCAWSRSGRAGTQYFGPGTRLLVL.

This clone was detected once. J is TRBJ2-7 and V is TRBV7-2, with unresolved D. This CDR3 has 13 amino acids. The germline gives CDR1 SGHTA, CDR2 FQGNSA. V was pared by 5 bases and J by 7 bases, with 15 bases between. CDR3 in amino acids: CASSLETSREQYF. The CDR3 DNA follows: TGTGCCAGCAGCCTAGAAACCAGCCGAGAGCAGTACTTC.

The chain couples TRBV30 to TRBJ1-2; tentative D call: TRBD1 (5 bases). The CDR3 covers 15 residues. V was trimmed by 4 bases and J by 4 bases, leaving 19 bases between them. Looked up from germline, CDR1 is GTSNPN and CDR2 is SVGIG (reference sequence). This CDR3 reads CAWTHPLSGIYGYTF. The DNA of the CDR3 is TGTGCCTGGACCCACCCCCTCTCAGGGATCTATGGCTACACCTTC.

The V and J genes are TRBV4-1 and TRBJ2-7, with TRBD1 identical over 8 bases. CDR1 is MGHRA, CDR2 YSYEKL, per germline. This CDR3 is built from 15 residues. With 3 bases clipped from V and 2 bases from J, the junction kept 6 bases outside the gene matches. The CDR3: CASSHETGAAYEQYF. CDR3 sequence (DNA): TGCGCCAGCAGCCATGAGACAGGGGCCGCCTACGAGCAGTACTTC.

CDR3 DNA: TGTGCCAGCAGCTTAGGGGACAGGACCCTTTCCTACAATGAGCAGTTCTTC. It translates to CASSLGDRTLSYNEQFF. The genes are TRBV7-8 and TRBJ2-1; 8 bases align to TRBD1. Germline CDR1 and CDR2: SGHVS and FQNEAQ. This CDR3 has 17 amino acids. J lost 1 base, V lost 1 base, and 6 bases had no gene match.

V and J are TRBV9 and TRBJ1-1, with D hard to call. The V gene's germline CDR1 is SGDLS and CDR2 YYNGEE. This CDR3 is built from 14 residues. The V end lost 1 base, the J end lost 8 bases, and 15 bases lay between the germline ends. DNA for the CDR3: TGTGCCAGCAGCGTAATGGGTAGCGGTGGAGAAGCTTTCTTT. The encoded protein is CASSVMGSGGEAFF. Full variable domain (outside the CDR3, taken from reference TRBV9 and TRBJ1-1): DSGVTQTPKHLITATGQRVTLRCSPRSGDLSVYWYQQSLDQGLQFLIQYYNGEERAKGNILERFSAQQFPDLHSELNLSSLELGDSALYFCASSVMGSGGEAFFGQGTRLTVV.

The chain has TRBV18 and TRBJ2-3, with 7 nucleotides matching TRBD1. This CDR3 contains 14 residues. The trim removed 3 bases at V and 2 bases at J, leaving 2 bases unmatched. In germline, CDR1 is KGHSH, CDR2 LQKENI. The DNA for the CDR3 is TGTGCCAGCTCACCGGGACAGTTCACAGATACGCAGTATTTT. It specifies CASSPGQFTDTQYF.

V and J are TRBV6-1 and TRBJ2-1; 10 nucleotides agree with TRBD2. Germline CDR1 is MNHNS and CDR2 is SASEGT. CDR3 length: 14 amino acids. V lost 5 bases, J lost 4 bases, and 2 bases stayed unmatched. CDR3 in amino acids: CASSPSGSYNEQFF. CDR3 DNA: TGTGCCAGCAGTCCTAGCGGGAGTTACAATGAGCAGTTCTTC.

CDR3 sequence (DNA): TGCAGCTTGAGAGGGGCTGGTAACACAGATACGCAGTATTTT. It yields the protein CSLRGAGNTDTQYF. The chain uses TRBV29-1 and TRBJ2-3; perhaps D is TRBD1 or TRBD2 (5 bases each). Trimming shortened V by 8 bases and J by 2 bases, and 17 bases separated the two germline ends. The CDR3 contains 14 residues. CDR1 SQVTM and CDR2 ANQGSEA come from the germline V gene.